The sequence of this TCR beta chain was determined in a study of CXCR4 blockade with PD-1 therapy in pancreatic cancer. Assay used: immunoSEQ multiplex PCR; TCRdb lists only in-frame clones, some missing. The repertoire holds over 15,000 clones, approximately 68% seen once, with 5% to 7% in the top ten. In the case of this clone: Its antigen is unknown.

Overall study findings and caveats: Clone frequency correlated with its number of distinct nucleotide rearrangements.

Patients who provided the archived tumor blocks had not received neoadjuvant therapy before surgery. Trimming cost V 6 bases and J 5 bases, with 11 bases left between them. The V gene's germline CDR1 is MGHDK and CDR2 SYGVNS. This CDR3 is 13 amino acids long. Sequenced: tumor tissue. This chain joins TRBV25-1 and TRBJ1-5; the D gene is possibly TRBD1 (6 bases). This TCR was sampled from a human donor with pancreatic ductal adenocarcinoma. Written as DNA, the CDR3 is TGTGCCAGCAGACAGGGTCGGGATCAGCCCCAGCATTTT. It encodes CASRQGRDQPQHF.